This TCR beta chain originates from a study of blood T cell repertoires in COVID-19 (dated by TCRdb to 2019 to 2021). General notes on the study: The collaborator samples originated in the United States, Italy and Spain and spanned the acute and convalescent phases of COVID-19. The prospective study material was composed of cDNA or gDNA derived from T cells, B-cell-depleted T cells, or PBMCs. Deeply sampled blood TCRbeta repertoires from subjects exposed to, actively infected with, or recovered from COVID-19 were included in the dataset. The repertoires were released in a freely available public database intended as a resource for research on the immune response to SARS-CoV-2. Samples were obtained from the ongoing ImmuneRACE study (first 160 participants) and from over 1,000 subjects provided by 6 global collaborators. The sample metadata nearly always contained a de-identified subject ID, COVID-19 status, age in years and sex. HLA class I and class II types, where available, came from metadata supplied by the sample provider rather than from assay-based typing.

For CDR1 and CDR2, the germline V gene lists LGHNA and YNFKEQ. The CDR3 starts with the cysteine, ends with the phenylalanine, and has 18 residues. CDR3 DNA is the only sequence kept; it has 54 bases, read in frame from the first base. From V the trimming removes 0 bases and from J it removes 5 bases, while the gene matches leave 10 bases of the junction unaccounted for. Concerning this clone: No cognate antigen has been identified for it. No per-base quality is available; no much larger clone lies one base away.

The full study reports these points: Clinical and demographic metadata were provided uncurated, with the amount varying by source and participant.

Whole blood was collected in K2EDTA tubes by collaborating institutions according to the institutions' own protocols. For TCRbeta analysis, collaborators shipped samples in one of three forms: frozen whole blood, isolated PBMCs, or DNA extracted from either of those sample types. The immunoSEQ Assay, a bias-controlled multiplex PCR, was used to amplify TCRbeta CDR3 regions from genomic DNA. On the authors' methods: Nucleated cell counts per sample were estimated from amplification of reference gene primers within the assay. Sequence reads were collapsed and filtered to measure the absolute abundance of every unique TCRbeta CDR3 rearrangement. Productive Simpson clonality was computed per sample as the square root of Simpson's diversity index over productive rearrangements. The immuneACCESS repertoire file appears here via TCRdb, limited to in-frame rearrangements. These files lack a portion of the clones; in checked studies, under half of the deficit traces to unresolved V genes, and the cause of the others is not known. The DNA was the basis for D and trimming; V, J and clone size are from that table. For this sample the table gives around 150,000 clones, of which 70% to 80% were detected only once. Around 9.5% of the sample comes from the top ten.

The chain was built from TRBV4-2 and TRBJ2-1; TRBD2 lines up with 10 middle nucleotides. The sequence was obtained from a woman in her 50s with active or convalescent COVID-19. The specimen sequenced was peripheral blood. The CDR3 loop reads CASSQEGGGLAQHNEQFF. The nucleotides are TGTGCCAGCAGCCAAGAGGGGGGGGGACTAGCGCAACACAATGAGCAGTTCTTC.